These T cell receptor beta chains were read from a single sample in a study of CD8+ T cells in alopecia areata. The method was immunoSEQ multiplex PCR; TCRdb's version includes in-frame clones alone and lacks a portion of them. Among roughly 220,000 clones listed, just over 65% were seen once. The sample here was CD4+ T cells sorted from blood, taken around week 44, from a patient treated with tofacitinib. These receptors all stem from a human donor with alopecia areata. The CDR3 runs from the conserved cysteine through the conserved F or W. Each record gives: J gene, V gene, CDR3 protein.

J gene: TRBJ1-1; V gene: TRBV29-1; CDR3 protein: CSVEVGETEAFF
J gene: TRBJ2-7; V gene: TRBV12-5; CDR3 protein: CASGKTSTYEQYF
J gene: TRBJ1-2; V gene: TRBV6-5; CDR3 protein: CASSLTGIYGYTF
J gene: TRBJ1-6; V gene: TRBV4-1; CDR3 protein: CASSQTTGGAGSPLHF
J gene: TRBJ2-1; V gene: TRBV29-1; CDR3 protein: CSVGTRTVPQQFF
J gene: TRBJ1-2; V gene: TRBV30; CDR3 protein: CAWSRLTGLTHYGYTF
J gene: TRBJ1-4; V gene: TRBV11-2; CDR3 protein: CASSWGQGNEKLFF
J gene: TRBJ2-7; V gene: TRBV30; CDR3 protein: CAWSAEGYEQYF
J gene: TRBJ2-5; V gene: TRBV6-6; CDR3 protein: CAGRASGEETQYF
J gene: TRBJ2-1; V gene: TRBV6-1; CDR3 protein: CASKDWNEQFF
J gene: TRBJ1-2; V gene: TRBV5-1; CDR3 protein: CASSLGQVGDYGYTF
J gene: TRBJ1-2; V gene: TRBV29-1; CDR3 protein: CSVGQGQANYGYTF
J gene: TRBJ1-1; V gene: TRBV27; CDR3 protein: CASSSTGTLNTEAFF
J gene: TRBJ1-1; V gene: TRBV14; CDR3 protein: CASSQLLGSSTEAFF